The rows below give T cell receptor beta chains drawn from one sample of a study of blood T cell repertoires in COVID-19. Sequenced by immunoSEQ multiplex PCR; TCRdb stores in-frame clones only, minus some. The table shows 75,000 or so clones, with roughly 90% occurring only once. The sequenced sample consisted of peripheral blood. These receptors were taken from a man in his fifties or sixties with acute or convalescent COVID-19. Both conserved end residues are part of each CDR3. A D gene is named only where the DNA matches it firmly. Rows give clone size only sometimes, using once, few, many, or a class for an expanded clone.

V: TRBV6-5; J: TRBJ1-6; D: TRBD1; size: .; DNA: TGTGCCAGCAAGGCGGACAGGGTCAATTCACCCCTCCACTTT; CDR3: CASKADRVNSPLHF
V: TRBV19; J: TRBJ2-3; D: TRBD2; size: .; DNA: TGTGCCACCCAGGGGAGCGGGGGAATTACAGATACGCAGTATTTT; CDR3: CATQGSGGITDTQYF
V: TRBV7-9; J: TRBJ2-3; D: .; size: once; DNA: TGTGCCAGCAGCTTAGGGGGGGGCTGGGATACGCAGTATTTT; CDR3: CASSLGGGWDTQYF
V: TRBV9; J: TRBJ1-5; D: .; size: few; DNA: TGTGCCAGCAGTCAGGGTCTTAGCAATCAGCCCCAGCATTTT; CDR3: CASSQGLSNQPQHF
V: TRBV7-8; J: TRBJ2-7; D: .; size: .; DNA: TGTGCCAGCAGCGCCACTCGGAGCTCCTACGAGCAGTACTTC; CDR3: CASSATRSSYEQYF
V: TRBV3-1/TRBV3-2; J: TRBJ2-3; D: TRBD2; size: .; DNA: TGTGCCAGCAGCCTTAGCGGGGGCACAGATACGCAGTATTTT; CDR3: CASSLSGGTDTQYF
V: TRBV3-1/TRBV3-2; J: TRBJ2-3; D: TRBD2; size: .; DNA: TGTGCCAGCAGCGTCACTAGCGGGGAAGATACGCAGTATTTT; CDR3: CASSVTSGEDTQYF
V: TRBV24-1; J: TRBJ2-7; D: .; size: .; DNA: TGTGCCACCAGTGACCTAAGATTCTACGAGCAGTACTTC; CDR3: CATSDLRFYEQYF
V: TRBV7-7; J: TRBJ2-1; D: TRBD1; size: once; DNA: TGTGCTAGCAGCCCGGGACAGGGGGGTCCCAATGAGCAGTTCTTC; CDR3: CASSPGQGGPNEQFF
V: TRBV9; J: TRBJ1-4; D: .; size: .; DNA: TGTGCCAGCAGCGTAGAGACAGGATCTAATGAAAAACTGTTTTTT; CDR3: CASSVETGSNEKLFF
V: TRBV12-3/TRBV12-4; J: TRBJ2-3; D: .; size: .; DNA: TGTGCCAGCAGTTCGGTGTACCAAGATACGCAGTATTTT; CDR3: CASSSVYQDTQYF
V: TRBV5-1; J: TRBJ1-4; D: TRBD1; size: once; DNA: TGCGCCAGCAGAAGAAGGGGGCATACCGACAATGAAAAACTGTTTTTT; CDR3: CASRRRGHTDNEKLFF
V: TRBV5-1; J: TRBJ1-5; D: .; size: few; DNA: TGCGCCAGCAGCTTGGGGGGGGGCCTTAATCAGCCCCAGCATTTT; CDR3: CASSLGGGLNQPQHF
V: TRBV9; J: TRBJ2-3; D: TRBD2; size: .; DNA: TGTGCCAGCAGCGCCAGAGCGGGGGGTAGTTCAGATACGCAGTATTTT; CDR3: CASSARAGGSSDTQYF
V: TRBV19; J: TRBJ2-7; D: .; size: .; DNA: TGTGCCAGTAGTATTAGCCCCCAGGGGACCTACGAGCAGTACTTC; CDR3: CASSISPQGTYEQYF
V: TRBV7-3; J: TRBJ2-7; D: TRBD2; size: .; DNA: TGTGCCAGCAGCTTATATGCTAGCGGGGGGTACGAGCAGTACTTC; CDR3: CASSLYASGGYEQYF
V: TRBV7-6; J: TRBJ2-1; D: TRBD2; size: .; DNA: TGTGCCAGCAGCTTAGGTCCTAGCGGGGGGCATGAGCAGTTCTTC; CDR3: CASSLGPSGGHEQFF
V: TRBV5-4; J: TRBJ1-1; D: TRBD1; size: few; DNA: TGTGCCAGCAGCGACCGGGACAGGGGGCGCGGAACTGAAGCTTTCTTT; CDR3: CASSDRDRGRGTEAFF
V: TRBV7-9; J: TRBJ1-4; D: .; size: .; DNA: TGTGCCAGCAGCGACCAGGGACGGAGGGGTGAAAAACTGTTTTTT; CDR3: CASSDQGRRGEKLFF
V: TRBV29-1; J: TRBJ2-7; D: .; size: once; DNA: TGCAGCGTACAGAGATCCTACGAGCAGTACTTC; CDR3: CSVQRSYEQYF
V: TRBV6-5; J: TRBJ1-2; D: TRBD1; size: once; DNA: TGTGCCAGCAGTAGACAGGGGCTGCTCTATGGCTACACCTTC; CDR3: CASSRQGLLYGYTF
V: TRBV5-1; J: TRBJ2-7; D: .; size: .; DNA: TGCGCCAGCAGCTTGGAACAGGCCGTTCAGTACTTC; CDR3: CASSLEQAVQYF
V: TRBV19; J: TRBJ1-4; D: .; size: .; DNA: TGTGCCAGTAGCCGTAGACAGGTCGGAACTAATGAAAAACTGTTTTTT; CDR3: CASSRRQVGTNEKLFF
V: TRBV20-1; J: TRBJ2-1; D: .; size: .; DNA: TGCAGTGCTAGTGCCCCTTACAATGAGCAGTTCTTC; CDR3: CSASAPYNEQFF
V: TRBV5-1; J: TRBJ1-4; D: TRBD1; size: .; DNA: TGCGCCAGCAGCCTCCCCGGGACAGGGTACGAAAAACTGTTTTTT; CDR3: CASSLPGTGYEKLFF
V: TRBV25-1; J: TRBJ2-2; D: .; size: .; DNA: TGTGCCAGCAAGGGGCAGGGGAACACCGGGGAGCTGTTTTTT; CDR3: CASKGQGNTGELFF
V: TRBV10-1; J: TRBJ2-2; D: TRBD1; size: .; DNA: TGCGCCAGCAGACCCGGGACAGGGAACACCGGGGAGCTGTTTTTT; CDR3: CASRPGTGNTGELFF
V: TRBV5-4; J: TRBJ1-1; D: .; size: .; DNA: TGTGCCAGCAGCTTGGCCGGTCGGTTGAACACTGAAGCTTTCTTT; CDR3: CASSLAGRLNTEAFF
V: TRBV6-4; J: TRBJ1-4; D: .; size: .; DNA: TGTGCCAGCAGTGAGGGGGGATCCCCTAATGAAAAACTGTTTTTT; CDR3: CASSEGGSPNEKLFF
V: TRBV5-5; J: TRBJ1-2; D: .; size: .; DNA: TGTGCCAGCAGCTGGGAGGACAACTACTACACCTTC; CDR3: CASSWEDNYYTF
V: TRBV12-3/TRBV12-4; J: TRBJ1-1; D: .; size: few; DNA: TGTGCCAGCAGTCCAACAGGTGAAGCTTTCTTT; CDR3: CASSPTGEAFF
V: TRBV20-1; J: TRBJ2-3; D: .; size: .; DNA: TGCAGTGCTAGTTTCCTCGGGGGAACAGATACGCAGTATTTT; CDR3: CSASFLGGTDTQYF
V: TRBV7-9; J: TRBJ1-5; D: .; size: .; DNA: TGTGCCAGCAGCTCTGAAGGGGATCGGCACAATCAGCCCCAGCATTTT; CDR3: CASSSEGDRHNQPQHF
V: TRBV9; J: TRBJ1-1; D: .; size: .; DNA: TGTGCCAGCAGCGTATCCGGTTGGACTGAAGCTTTCTTT; CDR3: CASSVSGWTEAFF
V: TRBV25-1; J: TRBJ2-3; D: .; size: .; DNA: TGTGCCAGCAGTGAAGGGAAAGCGGGACACACAGATACGCAGTATTTT; CDR3: CASSEGKAGHTDTQYF
V: TRBV19; J: TRBJ2-3; D: .; size: .; DNA: TGTGCCAGTAGGCTACAGGACGCTTCTAGCACAGATACGCAGTATTTT; CDR3: CASRLQDASSTDTQYF
V: TRBV27; J: TRBJ1-5; D: TRBD1; size: .; DNA: TGTGCCAGCGGGACAGGTAGCAATCAGCCCCAGCATTTT; CDR3: CASGTGSNQPQHF
V: TRBV5-1; J: TRBJ2-1; D: .; size: .; DNA: TGCGCCAGCAGCTTGCAAGGGGATGAGCAGTTCTTC; CDR3: CASSLQGDEQFF
V: TRBV6-5; J: TRBJ1-5; D: .; size: .; DNA: TGTGCCAGCAGTTACTCAGGCCGGGGCAATCAGCCCCAGCATTTT; CDR3: CASSYSGRGNQPQHF
V: TRBV2; J: TRBJ1-2; D: TRBD1; size: .; DNA: TGTGCCAGCAGGACCGGGACAGATAACTATGGCTACACCTTC; CDR3: CASRTGTDNYGYTF
V: TRBV28; J: TRBJ1-6; D: .; size: .; DNA: TGTGCCAGCAGGGCCGGGAATTCACCCCTCCACTTT; CDR3: CASRAGNSPLHF
V: TRBV24-1; J: TRBJ2-3; D: .; size: .; DNA: TGTGCCACCTCGGACACTTCCACAGATACGCAGTATTTT; CDR3: CATSDTSTDTQYF
V: TRBV7-3; J: TRBJ2-3; D: .; size: .; DNA: TGTGCCAGCAGCTTACAGGGTTTCGGCACAGATACGCAGTATTTT; CDR3: CASSLQGFGTDTQYF
V: TRBV5-1; J: TRBJ1-3; D: .; size: .; DNA: TGCGCCAGCAGCTTGGTCGCGGGGTCCCGTAAAACCATATATTTT; CDR3: CASSLVAGSRKTIYF
V: TRBV12-3/TRBV12-4; J: TRBJ2-7; D: .; size: few; DNA: TGTGCCAGCAGTAACGGGACACCCTACGAGCAGTACTTC; CDR3: CASSNGTPYEQYF
V: TRBV28; J: TRBJ1-2; D: .; size: .; DNA: TGTGCCAGCAGCTCACGAGGGCCCTCTCTATATGGCTACACCTTC; CDR3: CASSSRGPSLYGYTF
V: TRBV5-8; J: TRBJ1-5; D: TRBD1; size: .; DNA: TGTGCCAGCAGCTTGGCTGGAGGGGGCAATAATCAGCCCCAGCATTTT; CDR3: CASSLAGGGNNQPQHF
V: TRBV2; J: TRBJ1-6; D: TRBD1; size: .; DNA: TGTGCCAGCAGTGAAAGGGGGACAGATTATAATTCACCCCTCCACTTT; CDR3: CASSERGTDYNSPLHF